One and the same sample provided the 15 T cell receptor beta chains below, sequenced in a study of blood T cell repertoires in COVID-19. Clones were sequenced by immunoSEQ multiplex PCR, and TCRdb holds only the in-frame ones, with some missing. The sample lists 320,000 or so clones; more than 75% were seen once. The sequenced sample consisted of PBMCs or T cells enriched from blood (not recorded which). These receptors came from a woman aged 30 to 39 who had recovered from COVID-19.

The V call is TRBV5-1, the J call TRBJ1-3; tentatively, D is TRBD1 (5 bases). The germline V gene has CDR1 SGHRS and CDR2 YFSETQ. With 1 base removed from V and 0 bases from J, the gap between germline ends came to 8 bases. CDR3 size: 15 residues. The CDR3 sequence: CASSLNQGSGNTIYF. DNA of the CDR3: TGCGCCAGCAGCTTGAACCAGGGCTCTGGAAACACCATATATTTT.

V usage is TRBV29-1 and J usage is TRBJ2-1, with D maybe TRBD1 (6 bases). This CDR3 is built from 14 residues. V was cut by 6 bases and J by 5 bases, with 17 bases left in between. Per germline, CDR1 SQVTM and CDR2 ANQGSEA. Here the CDR3 reads CSVSDRRSNNEQFF. The CDR3, as DNA: TGCAGCGTATCAGACAGGCGGAGCAACAATGAGCAGTTCTTC.

This clone came up once. The genes are TRBV20-1 and TRBJ2-2; 9 bases map to TRBD2. This CDR3 has 16 residues. The junction had 9 bases not matched to a gene; V was cut back by 3 bases and J by 4 bases. CDR1 and CDR2 (germline): DFQATT, SNEGSKA (reference sequence). CDR3 DNA sequence: TGCAGTGCTAGTCCCCAAGGCGGGGGGGCCACCGGGGAGCTGTTTTTT. Translating it yields CSASPQGGGATGELFF.

The rearrangement links TRBV5-1 to TRBJ2-7, with 16 nucleotides matching TRBD2. The length of the CDR3 is 15 residues. Germline V gene lookup returns CDR1 SGHRS and CDR2 YFSETQ. The V and J ends lost 5 bases and 5 bases, in that order; junction bases with no gene match: 4. CDR3 protein: CASRPGLAGGNEQYF. The CDR3 bases are TGCGCCAGCAGACCGGGACTAGCGGGGGGGAACGAGCAGTACTTC. The full variable domain, completed using reference TRBV5-1 and TRBJ2-7, is KAGVTQTPRYLIKTRGQQVTLSCSPISGHRSVSWYQQTPGQGLQFLFEYFSETQRNKGNFPGRFSGRQFSNSRSEMNVSTLELGDSALYLCASRPGLAGGNEQYFGPGTRLTVT.

The V and J genes are TRBV11-2 and TRBJ2-3; 9 nucleotides agree with TRBD1. Per the germline V gene, CDR1 is SGHAT and CDR2 is FQNNGV. V lost 4 bases, J lost 2 bases, and 7 bases stayed unmatched. The CDR3 totals 16 residues. CDR3 DNA sequence: TGTGCCAGCAGCTGGGGGACAGGGTCTATCACAGATACGCAGTATTTT. It translates to CASSWGTGSITDTQYF.

The CDR3 DNA reads as TGTGCCAGCAGCCGGGGGGGCCAAGATGAGCAGTTCTTC. It specifies CASSRGGQDEQFF. This chain uses TRBV7-9 with TRBJ2-1, with 8 nucleotides matching TRBD2. Trimming removed 5 bases from V and 8 bases from J; junction bases left unmatched: 5. The CDR3 covers 13 residues. The germline V gene has CDR1 SEHNR and CDR2 FQNEAQ (reference sequence).

The chain links TRBV1 to TRBJ2-7; TRBD2, the table's D call, lacks a check against the DNA. TRBV1 represents a pseudogene. The CDR3 runs to 15 residues. The CDR3 loop reads CTSSHSAGGPREQYF. DNA for the CDR3: TGCACCAGCAGCCATTCCGCGGGGGGCCCCCGGGAGCAGTACTTC.

J is TRBJ2-7 and V is TRBV28, with TRBD1 matching 12 bases. J lost 3 bases, V lost 5 bases, and 8 bases had no gene match. There are 16 residues in the CDR3. The germline V gene has CDR1 MDHEN and CDR2 SYDVKM. The CDR3, as DNA: TGTGCCAGCAGTAGCGAGGGACAGGGGGCAGTCTACGAGCAGTACTTC. Protein: CASSSEGQGAVYEQYF.

This clone was seen just once. This chain joins TRBV9 and TRBJ2-7, with 9 bases that match TRBD1. The V gene's germline CDR1 is SGDLS and CDR2 YYNGEE. V shed 4 bases and J 7 bases; nucleotides not matched to a gene: 12. CDR3 length: 15 amino acids. The CDR3 protein is CASSPQGAQPEEQYF. The CDR3 DNA is TGTGCCAGCAGCCCACAGGGGGCTCAACCCGAGGAGCAGTACTTC.

As concerns this clone: Other DNA sequences of this sample code for an identical CDR3. This chain links TRBV7-9 with TRBJ2-3; 7 nucleotides line up with TRBD2. CDR3 size: 15 residues. Germline CDR1 reads SEHNR; CDR2 reads FQNEAQ (reference sequence). Unmatched junction bases numbered 5, after V lost 1 base and J lost 4 bases. CDR3 sequence: CASSLEGGAADTQYF. The DNA for the CDR3 is TGTGCCAGCAGCTTAGAGGGAGGGGCTGCAGATACGCAGTATTTT.

This chain joins TRBV5-5 and TRBJ1-5; 7 bases fit TRBD1. The junction had 10 bases not matched to a gene; V was cut back by 5 bases and J by 5 bases. The V gene's germline CDR1 is SGHKS and CDR2 YYEKEE (reference sequence). The CDR3 loop spans 15 amino acids. CDR3 residues: CASRKGQLGDQPQHF. CDR3 sequence (DNA): TGTGCCAGCAGGAAGGGACAGTTGGGCGATCAGCCCCAGCATTTT. The whole variable domain, filled in from reference TRBV5-5 and TRBJ1-5, reads DAGVTQSPTHLIKTRGQQVTLRCSPISGHKSVSWYQQVLGQGPQFIFQYYEKEERGRGNFPDRFSARQFPNYSSELNVNALLLGDSALYLCASRKGQLGDQPQHFGDGTRLSIL.

J is TRBJ2-5 and V is TRBV28; 10 bases are shared with TRBD1. CDR3 length: 13 amino acids. Trimming took 5 bases from V and 4 from J; bases not matched to a gene: 1. Germline V gene sequence: CDR1 MDHEN, CDR2 SYDVKM. CDR3 sequence: CASSRDRGETQYF. The CDR3 nucleotides are TGTGCCAGCAGTCGGGACAGGGGAGAGACCCAGTACTTC.

The CDR3 nucleotides read TGTGCCAGCAGTACGACGCGGGGTAGCACAGATACGCAGTATTTT. The encoded protein is CASSTTRGSTDTQYF. The V and J genes are TRBV6-5 and TRBJ2-3, with a tentative D call TRBD2 (6 bases). Germline V gene sequence: CDR1 MNHEY, CDR2 SVGAGI. The germline V and J ends were trimmed by 5 bases and 0 bases, with 12 bases remaining between them. The CDR3 runs to 15 residues.

The chain combines TRBV28 with TRBJ1-4; 7 bases are shared with TRBD1. The CDR3 has 13 amino acids. From germline, CDR1 is MDHEN and CDR2 SYDVKM. Trimming at V came to 8 bases and at J to 7 bases, leaving 7 bases not matched to a gene. The CDR3 bases are TGTGCCAGCCGACAGGGTATTGGTGAAAAACTGTTTTTT. Translation gives CASRQGIGEKLFF.

The chain is built from TRBV6-5 and TRBJ2-7, with 8 bases lining up with TRBD1. CDR3 length: 15 residues. V lost 2 bases to trimming and J lost 7 bases; unmatched junction nucleotides: 10. CDR1 and CDR2 from the germline V gene are MNHEY and SVGAGI. The CDR3: CASSYGWQGAREQYF. DNA for the CDR3: TGTGCCAGCAGTTACGGGTGGCAGGGGGCACGGGAGCAGTACTTC.